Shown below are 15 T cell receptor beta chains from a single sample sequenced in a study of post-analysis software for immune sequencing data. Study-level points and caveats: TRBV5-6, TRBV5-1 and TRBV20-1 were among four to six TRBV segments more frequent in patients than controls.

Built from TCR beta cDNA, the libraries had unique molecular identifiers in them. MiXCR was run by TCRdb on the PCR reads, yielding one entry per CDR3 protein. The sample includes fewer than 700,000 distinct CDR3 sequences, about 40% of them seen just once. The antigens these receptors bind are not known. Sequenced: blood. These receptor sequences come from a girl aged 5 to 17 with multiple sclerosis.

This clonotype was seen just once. CDR3 nucleotide sequence: TGCAGTGCGCTTAGGGGTGCTAGCACAGATACGCAGTATTTT. Translation: CSALRGASTDTQYF. The genes are TRBV20-1 and TRBJ2-3, with D possibly matching TRBD1 (5 bases). Trimming stripped 6 bases from V and 0 bases from J, with 13 bases between. CDR1 is DFQATT and CDR2 is SNEGSKA in the germline V gene (reference sequence). There are 14 residues in the CDR3.

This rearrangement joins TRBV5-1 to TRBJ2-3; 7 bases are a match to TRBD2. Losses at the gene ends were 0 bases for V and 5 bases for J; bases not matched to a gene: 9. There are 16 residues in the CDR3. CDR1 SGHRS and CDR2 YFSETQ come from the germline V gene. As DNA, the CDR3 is TGCGCCAGCAGCTTGGAATCTGCGGGAGTGGGAGATACGCAGTATTTT. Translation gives CASSLESAGVGDTQYF.

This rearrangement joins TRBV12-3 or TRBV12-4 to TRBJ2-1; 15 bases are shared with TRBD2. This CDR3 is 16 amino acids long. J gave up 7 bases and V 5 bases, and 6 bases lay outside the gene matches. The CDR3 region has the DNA TGTGCCAGCAGTCCCACGGGGACTAGCGGGAGGAATGAGCAGTTCTTC. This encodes CASSPTGTSGRNEQFF.

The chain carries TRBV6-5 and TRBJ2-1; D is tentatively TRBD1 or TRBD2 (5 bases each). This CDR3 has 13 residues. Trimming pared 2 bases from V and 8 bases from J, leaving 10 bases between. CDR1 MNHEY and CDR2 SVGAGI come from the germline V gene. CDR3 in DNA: TGTGCCAGCAGTTACCCACGGGGCGATGAGCAGTTCTTC. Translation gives CASSYPRGDEQFF.

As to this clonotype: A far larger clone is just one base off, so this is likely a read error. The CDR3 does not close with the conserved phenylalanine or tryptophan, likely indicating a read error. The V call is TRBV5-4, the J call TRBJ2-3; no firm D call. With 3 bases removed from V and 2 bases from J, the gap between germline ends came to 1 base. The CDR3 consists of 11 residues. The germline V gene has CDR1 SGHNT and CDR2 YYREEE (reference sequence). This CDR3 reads CASSYTDTQYC. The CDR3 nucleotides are TGTGCCAGCAGCTACACAGATACGCAGTATTGT.

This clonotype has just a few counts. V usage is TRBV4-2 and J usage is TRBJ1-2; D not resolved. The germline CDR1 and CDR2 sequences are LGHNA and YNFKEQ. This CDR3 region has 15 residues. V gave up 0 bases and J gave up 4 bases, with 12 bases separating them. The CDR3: CASSQDEAQFYGYTF. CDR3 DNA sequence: TGTGCCAGCAGCCAAGATGAAGCCCAGTTCTATGGCTACACCTTC.

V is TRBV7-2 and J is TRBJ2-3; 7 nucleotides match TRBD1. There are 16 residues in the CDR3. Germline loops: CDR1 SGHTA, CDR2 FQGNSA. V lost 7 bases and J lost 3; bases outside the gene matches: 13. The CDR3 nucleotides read TGTGCCAGCACATCACAAACAGGGGAAGGAACAGATACGCAGTATTTT. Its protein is CASTSQTGEGTDTQYF.

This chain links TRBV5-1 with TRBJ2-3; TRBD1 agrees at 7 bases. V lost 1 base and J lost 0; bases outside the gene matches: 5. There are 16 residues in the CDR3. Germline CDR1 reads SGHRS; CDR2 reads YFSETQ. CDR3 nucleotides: TGCGCCAGCAGCTTGAACCGGGACAGTAGCACAGATACGCAGTATTTT. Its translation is CASSLNRDSSTDTQYF.

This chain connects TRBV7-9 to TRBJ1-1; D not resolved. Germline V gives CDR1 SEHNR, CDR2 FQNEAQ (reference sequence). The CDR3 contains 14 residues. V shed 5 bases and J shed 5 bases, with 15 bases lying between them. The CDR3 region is CASSPWQVRTEAFF. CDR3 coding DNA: TGTGCCAGCAGCCCCTGGCAAGTTAGGACTGAAGCTTTCTTT.

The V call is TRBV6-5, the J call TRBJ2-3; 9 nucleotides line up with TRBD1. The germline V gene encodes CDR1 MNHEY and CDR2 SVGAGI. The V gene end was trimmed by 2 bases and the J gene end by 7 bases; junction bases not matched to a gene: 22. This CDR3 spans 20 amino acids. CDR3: CASSYPRGGTGPPEPNTQYF. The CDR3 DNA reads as TGTGCCAGCAGTTACCCGAGGGGGGGGACAGGGCCGCCAGAACCAAATACGCAGTATTTT.

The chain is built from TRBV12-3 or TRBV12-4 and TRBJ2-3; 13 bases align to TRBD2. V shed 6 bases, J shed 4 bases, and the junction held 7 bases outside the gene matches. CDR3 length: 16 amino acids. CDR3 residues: CASSPTSGRGPDTQYF. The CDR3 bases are TGTGCCAGCAGCCCTACTAGCGGGAGGGGTCCAGATACGCAGTATTTT.

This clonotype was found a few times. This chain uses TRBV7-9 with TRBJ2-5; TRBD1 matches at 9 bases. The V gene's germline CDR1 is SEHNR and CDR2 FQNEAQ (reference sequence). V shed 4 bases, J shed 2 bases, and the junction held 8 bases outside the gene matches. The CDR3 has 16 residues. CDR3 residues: CASSYSGTGNQETQYF. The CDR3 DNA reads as TGTGCCAGCAGCTACTCCGGGACAGGGAATCAAGAGACCCAGTACTTC.

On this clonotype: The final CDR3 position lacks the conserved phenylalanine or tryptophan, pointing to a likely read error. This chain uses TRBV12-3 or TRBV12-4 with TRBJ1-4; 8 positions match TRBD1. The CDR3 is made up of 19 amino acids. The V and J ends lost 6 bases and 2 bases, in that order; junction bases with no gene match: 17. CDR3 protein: CASSPKGTGLRGTNEKLFL. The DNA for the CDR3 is TGTGCCAGCAGCCCTAAAGGGACAGGTCTCAGAGGGACTAATGAAAAACTGTTTTTG.

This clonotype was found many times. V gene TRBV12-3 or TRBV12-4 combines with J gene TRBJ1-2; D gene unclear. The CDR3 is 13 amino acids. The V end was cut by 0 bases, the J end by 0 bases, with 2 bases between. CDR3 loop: CASSLAANYGYTF. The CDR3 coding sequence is TGTGCCAGCAGTTTAGCGGCTAACTATGGCTACACCTTC.

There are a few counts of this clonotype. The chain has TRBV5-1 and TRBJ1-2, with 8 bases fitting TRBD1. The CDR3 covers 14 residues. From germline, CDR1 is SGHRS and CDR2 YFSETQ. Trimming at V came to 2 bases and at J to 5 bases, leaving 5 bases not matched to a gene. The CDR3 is CASSFQGAKYGYTF. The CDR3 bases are TGCGCCAGCAGCTTTCAGGGGGCGAAGTATGGCTACACCTTC.